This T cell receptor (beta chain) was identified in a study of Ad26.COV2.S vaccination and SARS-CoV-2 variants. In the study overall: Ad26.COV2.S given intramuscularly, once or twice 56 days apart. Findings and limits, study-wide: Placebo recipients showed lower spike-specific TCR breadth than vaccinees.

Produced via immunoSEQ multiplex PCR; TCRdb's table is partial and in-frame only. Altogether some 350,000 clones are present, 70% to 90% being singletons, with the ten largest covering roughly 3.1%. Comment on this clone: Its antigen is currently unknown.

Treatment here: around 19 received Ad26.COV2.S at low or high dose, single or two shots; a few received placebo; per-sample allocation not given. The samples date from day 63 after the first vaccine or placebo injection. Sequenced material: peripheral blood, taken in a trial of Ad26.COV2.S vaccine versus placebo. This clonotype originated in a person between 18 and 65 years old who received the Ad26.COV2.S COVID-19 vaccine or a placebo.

CDR3 sequence reads: CASRPPDGRVEETQYF. The CDR3 nucleotides are TGTGCCAGCCGACCCCCGGATGGGCGGGTCGAAGAGACCCAGTACTTC. The V gene is TRBV7-9, the J gene TRBJ2-5, with a possible D match to TRBD2 (5 bases). The V end was cut by 8 bases, the J end by 3 bases, with 22 bases between. From germline, CDR1 is SEHNR and CDR2 FQNEAQ (reference sequence). The CDR3 runs 16 residues.